This T cell receptor beta chain stems from a study of shared clonotypes between healthy human individuals. About this clone: What it recognizes is unknown.

A CD45RA+ naive subset and a CD45RA-negative memory subset were split from CD4+ cells. CDR3 length: 14 amino acids. V shed 5 bases and J shed 8 bases, with 18 bases lying between them. The V gene's germline CDR1 is SGHVS and CDR2 FQNEAQ. Clones were read by immunoSEQ multiplex PCR, and TCRdb kept only the in-frame ones, dropping some. The sample lists about 2.5 million clones, just under 95% seen once, with 0.37% in the top ten. The study, taken as a whole, reports: Larger estimated richness was generally recorded for naive subsets relative to memory subsets.

This receptor was obtained from a man between 18 and 35 years old in good health. Some clones in this sample may be carry-over from other donors' samples. The chain joins TRBV7-8 to TRBJ1-2; the D gene is possibly TRBD1 (5 bases). Sequenced sample: naive CD4+ T cells from PBMCs. As to subset: CD45RA+ positively selected. The CDR3 loop reads CASSPESGAGGYTF. As DNA, the CDR3 is TGTGCCAGCAGCCCAGAGTCTGGGGCGGGGGGCTACACCTTC.